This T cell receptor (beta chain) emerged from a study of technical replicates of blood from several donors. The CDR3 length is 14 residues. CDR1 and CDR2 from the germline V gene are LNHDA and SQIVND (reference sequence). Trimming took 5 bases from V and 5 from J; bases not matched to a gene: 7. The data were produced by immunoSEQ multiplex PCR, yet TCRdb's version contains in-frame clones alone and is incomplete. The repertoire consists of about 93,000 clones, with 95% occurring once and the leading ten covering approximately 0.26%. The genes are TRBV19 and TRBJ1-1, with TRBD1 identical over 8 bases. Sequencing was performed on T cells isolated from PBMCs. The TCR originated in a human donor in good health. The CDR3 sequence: CASSFGQGGTEAFF. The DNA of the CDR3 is TGTGCCAGTAGTTTTGGACAGGGCGGGACTGAAGCTTTCTTT.